This T cell receptor beta chain was identified in a study of blood T cell repertoires in COVID-19. About the research overall: The origin of the acute and convalescent COVID-19 samples was the United States, Italy and Spain. The cDNA or gDNA used as material had been derived from T cells, B-cell-depleted T cells, or PBMCs.

The CDR3 runs 17 residues. CDR1 and CDR2 from the germline V gene are MGHRA and YSYEKL. The V segment lost 4 bases and the J segment 6 bases; nucleotides outside the gene matches: 15. The sample holds a few counts of this clone. Authors' data handling: The authors estimated nucleated cell counts from reference gene primer amplification. Produced via immunoSEQ multiplex PCR; TCRdb's table is partial and in-frame only. V, J and clone size are taken as reported in that table, and D and trimming were inferred from the DNA itself. The sample consists of 210,000 or so clones, about 90% of them appearing once.

Input material: peripheral blood. The clonotype was recovered from a man younger than 35 with active or convalescent COVID-19. The rearrangement joins TRBV4-1 to TRBJ2-7; 10 positions agree with TRBD2. The CDR3 reads CASSPLLLAGGVGEQYF. In nucleotides, the CDR3 is TGCGCCAGCAGCCCGCTTTTGTTAGCGGGGGGCGTCGGCGAGCAGTACTTC.